Sequencing of this TCR beta chain was carried out in a study of radiation and T cells in renal cell carcinoma. Treatment described: treatment-naive control, cytoreductive nephrectomy. Control samples are tumors resected by cytoreductive nephrectomy without prior radiation. This renal cell carcinoma was of the clear cell type. Findings and limits, study-wide: Irradiated tumors held more dominant CDR3 motifs than control tumors. Compared with controls, irradiated tumors showed greater TCR clonality.

Repertoires were generated with immunoSEQ multiplex PCR, while TCRdb's copy carries only in-frame clones and drops some. The table lists around 23,000 clones, roughly 53% of them singletons. Germline V CDR1 and CDR2: MNHEY, SMNVEV (reference sequence). This CDR3 has 15 amino acids. Trimming removed 4 bases at V and 2 bases at J, with 15 bases between. As to this clone: Its target is unknown.

The TCR originated in a human donor with renal cell carcinoma. Material: tumor tissue, obtained from a patient whose treatment was nephrectomy without radiotherapy. V is TRBV27 and J is TRBJ2-7; no firm D call. Here the CDR3 DNA reads TGTGCCAGCAGTTCACTCCCTGACGGACCCTACGAGCAGTACTTC. Its protein is CASSSLPDGPYEQYF.